This entry lists 24 T cell receptor beta chains sequenced from one sample in a study of blood T cell repertoires in COVID-19. Clones were sequenced by immunoSEQ multiplex PCR, and TCRdb holds only the in-frame ones, with some missing. Of roughly 210,000 clones detected, 88% appear once; the ten largest clones hold under 2%. What was sequenced was peripheral blood. These receptors were obtained from a man aged 65 to 85 with acute or convalescent COVID-19.

The chain recombines TRBV21-1 with TRBJ1-3. TRBV21-1 is shown as a pseudogene. This CDR3 region has 15 residues. The CDR3: CASSHSGTKGNTIYF. The CDR3 nucleotides read TGTGCCAGCAGCCATAGCGGGACAAAAGGAAACACCATATATTTT.

This rearrangement joins TRBV7-3 to TRBJ1-1; D uncertain. Trimming stripped 2 bases from V and 1 base from J, with 5 bases between. This CDR3 has 13 residues. CDR1 is SGHTA, CDR2 FQGTGA, per germline. The CDR3 DNA is TGTGCCAGCAGCTTAGTTCAGAACACTGAAGCTTTCTTT. Its protein is CASSLVQNTEAFF.

CDR3 sequence: CASATGGSPLHF. For the CDR3, the DNA is TGTGCCAGTGCTACAGGGGGATCACCCCTCCACTTT. The chain links TRBV19 to TRBJ1-6; TRBD1 aligns across 8 bases. The CDR3 consists of 12 residues. CDR1 LNHDA and CDR2 SQIVND come from the germline V gene (reference sequence). Unmatched junction bases numbered 4, after V lost 8 bases and J lost 10 bases.

The chain links TRBV6-2 or TRBV6-3 to TRBJ2-1; 7 nucleotides align to TRBD2. Germline V gene lookup returns CDR1 MNHEY and CDR2 SVGEGT. There are 15 residues in the CDR3. V lost 3 bases to trimming and J lost 9 bases; unmatched junction nucleotides: 11. The CDR3 here is CASSYGGRISGEQFF. For the CDR3, the DNA is TGTGCCAGCAGTTATGGCGGGAGAATTTCGGGTGAGCAGTTCTTC.

The chain employs TRBV2 and TRBJ2-3; 8 bases align to TRBD2. The CDR3 spans 15 residues. J was trimmed by 4 bases and V by 6 bases; bases with no gene match: 9. CDR1 and CDR2 from the germline V gene are SNHLY and FYNNEI. The CDR3, as DNA: TGTGCCAGCAGCAAAGCGGGAGCGGGCCCAGATACGCAGTATTTT. This sequence encodes CASSKAGAGPDTQYF.

The chain joins TRBV9 to TRBJ2-6; D is unclear. This CDR3 has 14 residues. Looked up from germline, CDR1 is SGDLS and CDR2 is YYNGEE. With 4 bases removed from V and 0 bases from J, the gap between germline ends came to 5 bases. The CDR3 sequence: CASSLSSGANVLTF. Here the CDR3 DNA reads TGTGCCAGCAGCTTGAGCTCTGGGGCCAACGTCCTGACTTTC.

Concerning this clone: The same CDR3 can be traced to other DNA sequences in this sample. V gene TRBV9 combines with J gene TRBJ1-1, with TRBD1 as a possible D gene (5 bases). The CDR3 runs 14 residues. The V end was cut by 0 bases, the J end by 2 bases, with 8 bases between. The germline CDR1 and CDR2 sequences are SGDLS and YYNGEE. The CDR3 coding sequence is TGTGCCAGCAGCGTAGGGACATCCAACACTGAAGCTTTCTTT. This codes for CASSVGTSNTEAFF.

V usage is TRBV7-3 and J usage is TRBJ2-3; a weak D match, TRBD2 (5 bases). The CDR3 has 18 residues. V was trimmed by 4 bases and J by 2 bases, leaving 22 bases between them. In germline, CDR1 is SGHTA, CDR2 FQGTGA. CDR3 loop: CASSSDSIGGRYTDTQYF. In DNA, the CDR3 is TGTGCCAGCAGCTCTGATAGTATCGGCGGGCGCTACACAGATACGCAGTATTTT.

The gene calls are TRBV29-1 and TRBJ2-4, with 7 nucleotides matching TRBD1. From germline, CDR1 is SQVTM and CDR2 ANQGSEA. The J segment lost 0 bases and the V segment lost 6 bases, leaving 5 bases of the junction unmatched. The CDR3 is 14 amino acids. The chain's CDR3 is CSVLDRVAKNIQYF. CDR3 nucleotides: TGCAGCGTATTAGACAGGGTAGCCAAAAACATTCAGTACTTC.

V gene TRBV12-3 or TRBV12-4 combines with J gene TRBJ1-2; TRBD1 agrees at 7 bases. V trimming: 3 bases; J trimming: 5 bases; junction bases outside the gene matches: 3. The CDR3 extends over 13 amino acids. The CDR3 here is CASSLMGQYGYTF. The CDR3 DNA reads TGTGCCAGCAGTTTGATGGGACAGTATGGCTACACCTTC.

The chain is built from TRBV28 and TRBJ2-1, with D tentatively TRBD2 (7 bases). The CDR3 is made up of 16 amino acids. Germline-derived CDR1 and CDR2 are MDHEN and SYDVKM. The V end was cut by 3 bases, the J end by 4 bases, with 16 bases between. Here the CDR3 reads CASSLGASGVYNEQFF. Written as DNA, the CDR3 is TGTGCCAGCAGTTTGGGGGCTAGCGGAGTTTACAATGAGCAGTTCTTC.

This chain uses TRBV4-2 with TRBJ2-7, with 8 bases fitting TRBD2. The V gene end was trimmed by 4 bases and the J gene end by 1 base; junction bases not matched to a gene: 3. The V gene's germline CDR1 is LGHNA and CDR2 YNFKEQ. The CDR3 spans 14 residues. The CDR3 nucleotides read TGTGCCAGCAGCCTCAGCGGGAGTTCCTACGAGCAGTACTTC. Translation gives CASSLSGSSYEQYF.

This clone came up once. The J gene is TRBJ2-1, the V gene TRBV6-1; TRBD1 might be the D (6 bases). The CDR3 totals 15 residues. Trimming left V 1 base short and J 6 bases short, with 13 bases between. Per germline, CDR1 MNHNS and CDR2 SASEGT. In DNA form, the CDR3 reads TGTGCCAGCAGTGAAGTCCCGGGCAGGGGCAATGAGCAGTTCTTC. Encoded protein: CASSEVPGRGNEQFF.

The CDR3 is CASKIYGNDEQFF. As DNA, the CDR3 is TGTGCCAGCAAAATATACGGGAACGATGAGCAGTTCTTC. This sequence joins TRBV27 and TRBJ2-1; the D gene is possibly TRBD2 (5 bases). CDR3 size: 13 residues. Germline CDR1 reads MNHEY; CDR2 reads SMNVEV (reference sequence). The V gene lost 7 bases and the J gene lost 8 bases, with 15 bases spanning the gap.

The CDR3 protein is CASRSSGYSYEQYF. The CDR3 region has the DNA TGTGCCAGTAGGTCTAGCGGTTACTCCTACGAGCAGTACTTC. The chain couples TRBV19 to TRBJ2-7; TRBD2 matches 7 bases. CDR3 length: 14 amino acids. The ends lost 6 bases at V and 0 bases at J; junction bases unmatched: 5. Germline CDR1 and CDR2: LNHDA and SQIVND (reference sequence).

This chain uses TRBV6-6 with TRBJ1-1, with TRBD1 matching 8 bases. This CDR3 spans 11 amino acids. V lost 7 bases, J lost 7 bases, and 2 bases stayed unmatched. Germline V gene sequence: CDR1 MNHNY, CDR2 SVGAGI (reference sequence). This CDR3 is CASTDRGEAFF. The CDR3 region has the DNA TGTGCCAGCACCGACAGGGGTGAAGCTTTCTTT.

The V call is TRBV5-1, the J call TRBJ1-4, with D maybe TRBD1 (5 bases). There are 14 residues in the CDR3. The germline V gene encodes CDR1 SGHRS and CDR2 YFSETQ. With 4 bases removed from V and 7 bases from J, the gap between germline ends came to 14 bases. The CDR3 region is CASSNGGAGEKLFF. DNA of the CDR3: TGCGCCAGCAGCAACGGGGGTGCGGGTGAAAAACTGTTTTTT.

The genes are TRBV20-1 and TRBJ1-2, with no clear D. Germline-derived CDR1 and CDR2 are DFQATT and SNEGSKA (reference sequence). The CDR3 contains 12 residues. V lost 5 bases and J 1 base, leaving 8 bases between the germline ends. In nucleotides, the CDR3 is TGCAGTGCTGGTGCGGTTAACTATGGCTACACCTTC. Its protein product is CSAGAVNYGYTF.

J is TRBJ2-2 and V is TRBV7-8, with TRBD2 as a possible D gene (6 bases). V was trimmed by 4 bases and J by 6 bases, leaving 24 bases between them. From germline, CDR1 is SGHVS and CDR2 FQNEAQ. This CDR3 has 18 amino acids. In DNA form, the CDR3 reads TGTGCCAGCAGCTCTTCTCGCCCATTCTCGGGGGTACCCGGGGAGCTGTTTTTT. Protein sequence: CASSSSRPFSGVPGELFF.

V and J are TRBV13 and TRBJ1-1; weak D call: TRBD1 (5 bases). CDR3 size: 14 residues. Trimming pared 5 bases from V and 4 bases from J, leaving 14 bases between. Germline assignment: CDR1 PRHDT and CDR2 FYEKMQ (reference sequence). The CDR3 reads CASSLGGDSTEAFF. DNA of the CDR3: TGTGCCAGCAGCCTCGGGGGTGATAGCACTGAAGCTTTCTTT.

The CDR3 nucleotides are TGTGCCAGCTCCTTGCAGGGGAGCTCCTACGAGCAGTACTTC. Translated: CASSLQGSSYEQYF. This chain joins TRBV18 and TRBJ2-7; D may be TRBD1 (6 bases). Trimming took off 6 bases at V and 0 bases at J, with 12 bases between the two ends. Per germline, CDR1 KGHSH and CDR2 LQKENI. The CDR3 covers 14 residues.

The V call is TRBV7-2, the J call TRBJ2-7; the D gene is possibly TRBD2 (6 bases). Germline V gene lookup returns CDR1 SGHTA and CDR2 FQGNSA. Trimming shortened V by 5 bases and J by 3 bases, and 17 bases separated the two germline ends. The CDR3 consists of 15 residues. DNA of the CDR3: TGTGCCAGCAGCGCAGTGGCGGGAAAGAACTACGAGCAGTACTTC. Amino acids: CASSAVAGKNYEQYF.

This sequence joins TRBV4-2 and TRBJ2-1, with 7 bases aligning to TRBD1. The V and J ends lost 1 base and 6 bases, in that order; junction bases with no gene match: 15. CDR1 LGHNA and CDR2 YNFKEQ come from the germline V gene. This CDR3 comprises 18 residues. For the CDR3, the DNA is TGTGCCAGCAGCCAAGTGGGCAGGTCAGGGGGATCCGGCAATGAGCAGTTCTTC. Encoded protein: CASSQVGRSGGSGNEQFF.

The chain couples TRBV29-1 to TRBJ2-1, with 7 bases that match TRBD2. Per germline, CDR1 SQVTM and CDR2 ANQGSEA. CDR3 length equals 13 residues. V lost 7 bases and J lost 7; bases outside the gene matches: 10. DNA for the CDR3: TGCAGCGCGCGCGCGGGAGCCGTGAATGAGCAGTTCTTC. As protein: CSARAGAVNEQFF.